The rows below give T cell receptor beta chains drawn from one sample of a study of blood T cell repertoires in COVID-19. The assay was immunoSEQ multiplex PCR, and TCRdb's table has in-frame clones only and misses some. The table includes roughly 300,000 clones, roughly 84% detected once. The sequenced sample was PBMCs or T cells enriched from blood (not recorded which). The receptors shown here come from a woman in her twenties or thirties who had recovered from COVID-19. Each CDR3 is given with its conserved first and last residue. The order of the fields is J gene, CDR3 length, D gene, V gene, CDR3 DNA, CDR3 protein. D genes are given only for firm matches.

TRBJ2-2 | 12 | TRBD1 | TRBV5-4 | TGTGCCAGCAGCGAAGGGGACAGCTCGATGTTTTTT | CASSEGDSSMFF
TRBJ2-7 | 15 | TRBD2 | TRBV15 | TGTGCCACCAGCAGGGGGACTAGCGGGACCTACGAGCAGTACTTC | CATSRGTSGTYEQYF
TRBJ2-1 | 13 | . | TRBV10-3 | TGTGCCATCAGGACCGATTCGAGGGATGAGCAGTTCTTC | CAIRTDSRDEQFF
TRBJ1-5 | 15 | . | TRBV6-1 | TGTGCCAGCAGTGAAGTACAGACCGGTAATCAGCCCCAGCATTTT | CASSEVQTGNQPQHF
TRBJ2-1 | 15 | TRBD1 | TRBV4-3 | TGCGCCAGCAGCCAGGGACAGGGGGGCGTCAATGAGCAGTTCTTC | CASSQGQGGVNEQFF
TRBJ1-3 | 15 | TRBD1 | TRBV27 | TGTGCCAGCAGCCCCGCCGGGACAGCTGGAAACACCATATATTTT | CASSPAGTAGNTIYF
TRBJ1-6 | 14 | . | TRBV12-5 | TGTGCTAGTGGTTGGGGCCATCATAATTCACCCCTCCACTTT | CASGWGHHNSPLHF
TRBJ2-5 | 15 | TRBD1 | TRBV9 | TGTGCCAGCAGCACCACAGGGGCGGTCGGGGAGACCCAGTACTTC | CASSTTGAVGETQYF
TRBJ2-1 | 15 | TRBD2 | TRBV2 | TGTGCCAGCAGTGGGACTAGCGCTTGGGGCAATGAGCAGTTCTTC | CASSGTSAWGNEQFF
TRBJ2-3 | 14 | TRBD2 | TRBV2 | TGTGCCAGCAGTAAAAGCGGGGGCACAGATACGCAGTATTTT | CASSKSGGTDTQYF
TRBJ1-4 | 14 | TRBD1 | TRBV5-1 | TGCGCCAGCAGCTTACAGGGGGCGGGGGAAAAACTGTTTTTT | CASSLQGAGEKLFF
TRBJ2-6 | 16 | . | TRBV5-1 | TGCGCCCCTGTCGGCGGGATTAGCTCTGGGGCCAACGTCCTGACTTTC | CAPVGGISSGANVLTF
TRBJ1-5 | 18 | . | TRBV5-1 | TGCGCCAGCAGCCCTACAGGGAAGGGATCCTATAGCAATCAGCCCCAGCATTTT | CASSPTGKGSYSNQPQHF